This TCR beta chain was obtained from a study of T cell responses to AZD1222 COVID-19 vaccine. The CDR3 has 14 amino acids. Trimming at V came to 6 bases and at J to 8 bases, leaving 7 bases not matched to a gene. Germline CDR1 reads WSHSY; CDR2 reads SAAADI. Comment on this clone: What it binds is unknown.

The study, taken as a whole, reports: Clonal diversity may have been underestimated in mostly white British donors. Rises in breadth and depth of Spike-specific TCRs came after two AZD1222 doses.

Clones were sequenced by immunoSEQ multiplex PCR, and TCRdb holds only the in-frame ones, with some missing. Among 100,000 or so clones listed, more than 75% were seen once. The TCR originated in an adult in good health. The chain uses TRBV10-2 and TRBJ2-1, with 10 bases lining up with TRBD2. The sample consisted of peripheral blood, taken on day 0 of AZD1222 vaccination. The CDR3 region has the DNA TGCGCCAGCAGCCCAGCGGGAGGGCCCTATGAGCAGTTCTTC. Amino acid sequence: CASSPAGGPYEQFF.